The 16 T cell receptor beta chains in this list originate from one sample, sequenced in a study of siplizumab effects on memory and regulatory T cells (dated by TCRdb to between 2018 and 2020). The library was produced with the immunoSEQ multiplex PCR assay. Entries here come from immuneACCESS through TCRdb and include only in-frame sequences with V and J called. Some clones fail to appear in such tables; in the studies checked, an unresolved V gene covers under half of the shortfall, and the cause of the remainder is unknown. The sample has under 130,000 clones on record, approximately 94% of them singletons. The ten largest make up 0.32% of the sample. The specimen was CD4+ T cells sorted from blood. The receptors were sampled from a human donor in good health.

The CDR3 DNA follows: TGTGCCAGCAGTGAGGGGGCCGACAACACTGAAGCTTTCTTT. It yields the protein CASSEGADNTEAFF. The chain employs TRBV25-1 and TRBJ1-1, with a tentative D call TRBD1 (6 bases). V was shortened by 3 bases and J by 2 bases, with 10 bases between the two germline ends. Germline V gives CDR1 MGHDK, CDR2 SYGVNS. The CDR3 loop spans 14 amino acids. The full variable domain, its missing parts supplied by reference TRBV25-1 and TRBJ1-1, is EADIYQTPRYLVIGTGKKITLECSQTMGHDKMYWYQQDPGMELHLIHYSYGVNSTEKGDLSSESTVSRIRTEHFPLTLESARPSHTSQYLCASSEGADNTEAFFGQGTRLTVV.

This rearrangement joins TRBV7-9 to TRBJ2-7, with D hard to call. Deletions cut 2 bases from V and 0 bases from J, with 8 bases between. This CDR3 region has 14 residues. Per the germline V gene, CDR1 is SEHNR and CDR2 is FQNEAQ (reference sequence). CDR3 bases: TGTGCCAGCAGCTTATCGCAAAGCTCCTACGAGCAGTACTTC. It codes for CASSLSQSSYEQYF.

This rearrangement joins TRBV6-1 to TRBJ2-7; the D gene is possibly TRBD2 (7 bases). The CDR3 loop spans 13 amino acids. Trimming left V 6 bases short and J 4 bases short, with 13 bases between. Germline V gene lookup returns CDR1 MNHNS and CDR2 SASEGT. The CDR3 protein is CASRRGGRYEQYF. As DNA, the CDR3 is TGTGCCAGCAGGAGGGGGGGACGGTACGAGCAGTACTTC.

The chain combines TRBV29-1 with TRBJ2-5; the D gene is possibly TRBD2 (6 bases). Trimming took off 3 bases at V and 14 bases at J, with 22 bases between the two ends. Per germline, CDR1 SQVTM and CDR2 ANQGSEA. The CDR3 runs to 13 residues. This chain's CDR3 is CSVDLEGRQFPYF. Written as DNA, the CDR3 is TGCAGCGTTGACTTGGAGGGACGGCAGTTTCCCTACTTC.

The chain combines TRBV29-1 with TRBJ2-2; maybe TRBD2 (6 bases). Germline V gives CDR1 SQVTM, CDR2 ANQGSEA. Trimming cost V 3 bases and J 5 bases, with 10 bases left between them. The CDR3 is 13 amino acids. CDR3 sequence reads: CSVDRAGTGELFF. CDR3 nucleotides: TGCAGCGTTGACAGGGCGGGGACCGGGGAGCTGTTTTTT.

This sequence joins TRBV6-1 and TRBJ2-7; D gene unclear. Germline V gene data show CDR1 as MNHNS and CDR2 as SASEGT. V was trimmed by 6 bases and J by 0 bases, leaving 9 bases between them. The CDR3 contains 13 residues. CDR3 sequence: CASSPAFSYEQYF. The CDR3 nucleotides read TGTGCCAGCAGCCCCGCTTTCTCCTACGAGCAGTACTTC.

The chain is built from TRBV5-6 and TRBJ2-3, with 7 bases matching TRBD1. The germline V gene has CDR1 SGHDT and CDR2 YYEEEE. The length of the CDR3 is 15 residues. The V and J ends lost 0 bases and 3 bases, in that order; junction bases with no gene match: 4. CDR3 sequence (DNA): TGTGCCAGCAGCTTGGGACAGGGAAGGACAGATACGCAGTATTTT. Residues: CASSLGQGRTDTQYF.

The gene calls are TRBV9 and TRBJ2-2, with D possibly matching TRBD1 (6 bases). Germline-derived CDR1 and CDR2 are SGDLS and YYNGEE. The CDR3 is 14 residues long. The V and J ends lost 5 bases and 3 bases respectively, with 11 bases between them. Here the CDR3 reads CASSQDSYTGELFF. In DNA, the CDR3 is TGTGCCAGCAGTCAGGACAGCTACACCGGGGAGCTGTTTTTT.

This chain joins TRBV6-1 and TRBJ2-3; D is ambiguous. V was pared by 4 bases and J by 4 bases, with 3 bases between. The CDR3 contains 11 residues. From germline, CDR1 is MNHNS and CDR2 SASEGT. In nucleotides, the CDR3 is TGTGCCAGCAGTGGGCCAGATACGCAGTATTTT. This gives the protein CASSGPDTQYF.

V usage is TRBV18 and J usage is TRBJ2-5, with 8 bases matching TRBD1. CDR1 KGHSH and CDR2 LQKENI come from the germline V gene. This CDR3 region has 14 residues. After removal of 2 bases from V and 5 bases from J, the junction contained 4 bases not matched to a gene. CDR3 amino acids: CASSPGRGPETQYF. In nucleotides, the CDR3 is TGTGCCAGCTCACCAGGCAGGGGGCCGGAGACCCAGTACTTC.

This clone was counted a single time. The rearrangement links TRBV7-2 to TRBJ1-6, with D maybe TRBD1 (5 bases). With 4 bases removed from V and 7 bases from J, the gap between germline ends came to 11 bases. The germline CDR1 and CDR2 sequences are SGHTA and FQGNSA. This CDR3 has 14 amino acids. The CDR3 is CASSSYAGNSPLHF. CDR3 nucleotides: TGTGCCAGCAGCTCCTACGCAGGGAATTCACCCCTCCACTTT. The full variable domain, with the rest looked up from reference TRBV7-2 and TRBJ1-6, is GAGVSQSPSNKVTEKGKDVELRCDPISGHTALYWYRQSLGQGLEFLIYFQGNSAPDKSGLPSDRFSAERTGGSVSTLTIQRTQQEDSAVYLCASSSYAGNSPLHFGNGTRLTVT.

The V and J genes are TRBV5-6 and TRBJ1-5; D is ambiguous. Trimming pared 5 bases from V and 4 bases from J, leaving 16 bases between. Germline CDR1 reads SGHDT; CDR2 reads YYEEEE. The CDR3 loop spans 15 amino acids. CDR3 in amino acids: CASSIGVGFNQPQHF. CDR3 in DNA: TGTGCCAGCAGTATCGGGGTCGGCTTTAATCAGCCCCAGCATTTT.

The chain recombines TRBV5-1 with TRBJ1-2; no firm D call. CDR1 is SGHRS, CDR2 YFSETQ, per germline. V lost 7 bases and J lost 4, with 17 bases in between. CDR3 length: 14 residues. CDR3 amino acids: CASSTNDIRYGYTF. In DNA, the CDR3 is TGCGCCAGCTCGACCAACGATATTCGCTATGGCTACACCTTC. Filled out from reference TRBV5-1 and TRBJ1-2, the complete variable domain reads KAGVTQTPRYLIKTRGQQVTLSCSPISGHRSVSWYQQTPGQGLQFLFEYFSETQRNKGNFPGRFSGRQFSNSRSEMNVSTLELGDSALYLCASSTNDIRYGYTFGSGTRLTVV.

This sequence joins TRBV6-5 and TRBJ2-7; perhaps TRBD2 as D (7 bases). CDR3 length: 14 residues. Germline CDR1 is MNHEY and CDR2 is SVGAGI. Between the trimmed V and J ends, which lost 8 bases and 4 bases, there was a span of 18 bases. The CDR3 nucleotides are TGTGCCAGCTTTTCGGCCGGGGGGCCATACGAGCAGTACTTC. Its translation is CASFSAGGPYEQYF.

V usage is TRBV30 and J usage is TRBJ1-1, with 11 bases fitting TRBD1. Per the germline V gene, CDR1 is GTSNPN and CDR2 is SVGIG (reference sequence). The J segment lost 6 bases and the V segment lost 0 bases, leaving 9 bases of the junction unmatched. This CDR3 is built from 16 residues. The CDR3 here is CAWSVKTGQGVSEAFF. The CDR3 bases are TGTGCCTGGAGTGTAAAGACGGGACAGGGGGTTTCTGAAGCTTTCTTT.

V usage is TRBV5-1 and J usage is TRBJ1-1, with TRBD1 matching 7 bases. The J segment lost 5 bases and the V segment lost 2 bases, leaving 3 bases of the junction unmatched. The germline V gene has CDR1 SGHRS and CDR2 YFSETQ. The CDR3 contains 13 residues. The CDR3 bases are TGCGCCAGCAGCTTCCAGGGGGTAACTGAAGCTTTCTTT. Translating it yields CASSFQGVTEAFF.